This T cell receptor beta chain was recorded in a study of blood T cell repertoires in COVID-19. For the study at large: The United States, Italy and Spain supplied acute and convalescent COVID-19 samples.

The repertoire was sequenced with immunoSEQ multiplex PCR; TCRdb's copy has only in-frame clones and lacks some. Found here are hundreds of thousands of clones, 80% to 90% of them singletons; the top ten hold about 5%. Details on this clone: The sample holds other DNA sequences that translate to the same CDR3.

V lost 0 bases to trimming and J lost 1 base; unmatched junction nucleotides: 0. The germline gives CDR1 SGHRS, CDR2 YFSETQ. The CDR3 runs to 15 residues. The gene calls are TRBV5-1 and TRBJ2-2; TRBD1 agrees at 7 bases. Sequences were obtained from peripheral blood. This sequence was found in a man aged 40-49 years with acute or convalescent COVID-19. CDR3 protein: CASSLDRGNTGELFF. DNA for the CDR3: TGCGCCAGCAGCTTGGACAGGGGGAACACCGGGGAGCTGTTTTTT. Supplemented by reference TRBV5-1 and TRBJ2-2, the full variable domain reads KAGVTQTPRYLIKTRGQQVTLSCSPISGHRSVSWYQQTPGQGLQFLFEYFSETQRNKGNFPGRFSGRQFSNSRSEMNVSTLELGDSALYLCASSLDRGNTGELFFGEGSRLTVL.